The present entry profiles one TCR beta chain with its context. The antigen it recognizes is unknown. No base quality information exists; no much larger clone differs at one position. CDR1 and CDR2 are drawn from the germline V gene: SGHRS, YFSETQ. Relative to germline, V is 3 bases shorter and J is 11 bases shorter, with 23 bases between their ends. CDR3 length: 15 amino acids, cysteine to phenylalanine. Only the CDR3 DNA is retained, 45 bases long and in frame from the first base. The immunoSEQ Assay was used to sequence TCRbeta CDR3 regions. After extraction, genomic DNA underwent amplification by bias-controlled multiplex PCR, followed by high-throughput sequencing. On the authors' methods: Collapsing and filtering of sequences were performed to quantify the absolute abundance of each unique TCRbeta CDR3 region. T cell fraction was estimated by normalizing TCRbeta template counts to usable DNA, which was measured by amplifying reference genes present in all nucleated cells. Repertoire TCRs were annotated as SARS-CoV-2-specific by exact matching of V gene, CDR3 amino acid sequence and J gene to a known reactive TCR set. The reference SARS-CoV-2 TCR set came from MIRA and was filtered for enrichment in COVID-19-positive ImmuneCODE repertoires, removing public or cross-reactive TCRs. Using the MIRA antigens, annotated TCRs were further analysed by specific ORF or by position within an ORF. Breadth was defined as annotated unique rearrangements over total unique productive rearrangements; depth was the summed frequency of those rearrangements. Group comparisons of TCR breadth used two-sided Wilcoxon rank-sum tests. This immuneACCESS table, as held by TCRdb, lists in-frame sequences with V and J called but not all clones. Of the missing ones, under half trace to an unresolved V gene in checked studies; the others have no known cause. V, J and clone size derive from that table, while D and trimming were established from the DNA sequence. In this sample the table shows 350,000 to 550,000 clones, approximately 89% of which occur a single time. Over 2% of the sample comes from the top ten.

This entry comes from a study of Ad26.COV2.S vaccination and SARS-CoV-2 variants listed by TCRdb under 2021. With respect to the entire study: Donors in the vaccine arm were drawn from COV1001, a phase I-IIa trial of Ad26.COV2.S in healthy adults that was multicentre, randomized, double-blind and placebo-controlled. TCRbeta repertoire sequencing served as the tool for gauging how specific and how broad the SARS-CoV-2-reactive T cell receptors were following Ad26.COV2.S vaccination. A total of roughly 30 samples were included in the TCR-sequenced set, comprising some 20 Ad26.COV2.S vaccine recipients, 5 placebo recipients and 8 SARS-CoV-2 convalescent individuals. Ad26.COV2.S was administered intramuscularly at a dose of 5x10^10 or 1x10^11 viral particles, either as one shot or as two shots given 56 days apart. Blinding of investigators to trial group allocation was maintained during experiments and outcome assessment. Trial participants were randomized into five groups of five: low-dose or high-dose Ad26.COV2.S given once or twice, or placebo on both occasions. The research as a whole found: After vaccination, spike-specific CD8+ and CD4+ T cell responses were reported to show substantial breadth. Higher spike-specific TCR breadth was observed in Ad26.COV2.S recipients than in placebo recipients (P = 0.0014). Vaccine and placebo recipients had comparable non-spike TCR breadth, which fits with the vaccine containing only spike. The study was not powered for comparison of responses between vaccine doses or regimens. According to the authors, total T cell responses may have been underestimated by the TCR breadth and depth analyses.

The treatment or condition label of this sample denotes: roughly 20 received Ad26.COV2.S at low or high dose, single or two shots; about 5 received placebo; per-sample allocation not given. Repertoires of vaccine and placebo recipients were sequenced from samples collected on day 63 after the first injection. Cohort 1b enrolled about 25 adults aged 18-55 years at a single site in Boston, USA, between 29 July and 7 August 2020. Ad26.COV2.S was a replication-incompetent adenovirus type 26 vector expressing a prefusion-stabilized SARS-CoV-2 spike protein from the original Wuhan strain. The V and J segments used are TRBV5-1 and TRBJ1-1, with TRBD1 as a weak D call on 5 bases. Specimen: peripheral blood, collected in a trial of Ad26.COV2.S vaccine versus placebo. This TCR came from a person aged 18-65 years who received the Ad26.COV2.S COVID-19 vaccine or a placebo. The DNA sequence is TGCGCCAGCAGCTGGGGGACGCCGAACCCGACGGGCGCTTTCTTT. The encoded protein is CASSWGTPNPTGAFF.